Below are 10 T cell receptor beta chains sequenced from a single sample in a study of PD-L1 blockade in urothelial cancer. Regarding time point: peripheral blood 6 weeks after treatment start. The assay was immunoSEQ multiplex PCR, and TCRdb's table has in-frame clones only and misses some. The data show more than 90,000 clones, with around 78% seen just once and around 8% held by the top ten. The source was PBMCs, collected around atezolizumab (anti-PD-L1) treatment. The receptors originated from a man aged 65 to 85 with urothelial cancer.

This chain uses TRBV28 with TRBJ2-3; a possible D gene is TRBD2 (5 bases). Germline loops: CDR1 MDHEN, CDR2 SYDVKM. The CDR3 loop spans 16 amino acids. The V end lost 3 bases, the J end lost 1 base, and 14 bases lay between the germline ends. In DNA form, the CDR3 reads TGTGCCAGCAGTTTGAGGAACGGGAAAGGCACAGATACGCAGTATTTT. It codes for CASSLRNGKGTDTQYF.

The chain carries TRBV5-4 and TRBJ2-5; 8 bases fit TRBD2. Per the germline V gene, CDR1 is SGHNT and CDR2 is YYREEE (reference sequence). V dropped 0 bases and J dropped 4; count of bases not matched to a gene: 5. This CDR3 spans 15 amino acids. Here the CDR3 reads CASSLARGGTETQYF. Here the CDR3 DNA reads TGTGCCAGCAGCTTGGCCCGGGGGGGCACAGAGACCCAGTACTTC.

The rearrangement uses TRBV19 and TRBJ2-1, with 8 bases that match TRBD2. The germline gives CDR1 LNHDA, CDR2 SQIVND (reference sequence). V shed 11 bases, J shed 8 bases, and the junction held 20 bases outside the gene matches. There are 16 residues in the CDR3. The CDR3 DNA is TGTGCCTCCGGGGTAGGAGCGGGAGATGGTCGGGATGAGCAGTTCTTC. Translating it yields CASGVGAGDGRDEQFF.

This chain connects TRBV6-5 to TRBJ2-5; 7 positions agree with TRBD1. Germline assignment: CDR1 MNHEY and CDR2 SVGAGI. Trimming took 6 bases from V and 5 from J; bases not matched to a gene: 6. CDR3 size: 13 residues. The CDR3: CASSMGQRETQYF. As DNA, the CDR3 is TGTGCCAGCAGCATGGGACAGCGGGAGACCCAGTACTTC.

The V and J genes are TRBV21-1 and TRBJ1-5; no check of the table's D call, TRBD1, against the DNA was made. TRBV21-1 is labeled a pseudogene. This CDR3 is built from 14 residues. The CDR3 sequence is CASRGQGRNQPQHF. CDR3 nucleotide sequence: TGTGCCAGCAGGGGACAGGGGAGGAATCAGCCCCAGCATTTT.

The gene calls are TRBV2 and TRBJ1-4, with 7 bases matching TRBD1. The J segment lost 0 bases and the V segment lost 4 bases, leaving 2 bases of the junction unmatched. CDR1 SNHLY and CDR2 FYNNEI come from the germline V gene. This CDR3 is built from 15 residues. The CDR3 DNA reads TGTGCCAGCAGTGGACAGGGTTCAACTAATGAAAAACTGTTTTTT. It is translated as CASSGQGSTNEKLFF.

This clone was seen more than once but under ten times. The CDR3 DNA is TGTGCCAGCAGCGTAGGACTAGCTGCAGATACGCAGTATTTT. As protein: CASSVGLAADTQYF. This chain uses TRBV9 with TRBJ2-3; 7 nucleotides match TRBD2. CDR3 length equals 14 residues. Germline V gene lookup returns CDR1 SGDLS and CDR2 YYNGEE. V shed 0 bases, J shed 4 bases, and the junction held 2 bases outside the gene matches.

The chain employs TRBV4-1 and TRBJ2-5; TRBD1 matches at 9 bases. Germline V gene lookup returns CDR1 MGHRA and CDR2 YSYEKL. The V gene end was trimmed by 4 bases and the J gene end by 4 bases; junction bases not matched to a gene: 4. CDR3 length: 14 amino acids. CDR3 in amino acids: CASSRTGGSETQYF. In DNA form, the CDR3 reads TGCGCCAGCAGCCGAACAGGGGGCTCAGAGACCCAGTACTTC.

The CDR3 sequence: CSGALQGAKNIQYF. CDR3 sequence (DNA): TGCAGCGGGGCCTTGCAGGGGGCGAAAAACATTCAGTACTTC. The chain recombines TRBV29-1 with TRBJ2-4; 8 bases agree with TRBD1. This CDR3 spans 14 amino acids. Germline CDR1 SQVTM, CDR2 ANQGSEA. V lost 7 bases, J lost 4 bases, and 9 bases stayed unmatched.

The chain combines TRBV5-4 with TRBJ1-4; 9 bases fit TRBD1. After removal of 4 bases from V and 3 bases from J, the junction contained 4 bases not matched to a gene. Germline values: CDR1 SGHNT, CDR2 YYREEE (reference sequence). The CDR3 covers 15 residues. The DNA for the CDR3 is TGTGCCAGCAGCGGGACAGGGCTATCTAATGAAAAACTGTTTTTT. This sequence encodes CASSGTGLSNEKLFF. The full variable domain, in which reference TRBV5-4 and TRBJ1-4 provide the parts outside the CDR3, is ETGVTQSPTHLIKTRGQQVTLRCSSQSGHNTVSWYQQALGQGPQFIFQYYREEENGRGNFPPRFSGLQFPNYSSELNVNALELDDSALYLCASSGTGLSNEKLFFGSGTQLSVL.